This T cell receptor beta chain was recorded in a study of siplizumab effects on memory and regulatory T cells (dated by TCRdb to about 2019). Notes on the research overall: The study examined how the anti-CD2 antibody siplizumab affects alloreactive T-cell subsets in allogeneic mixed lymphocyte reactions built from human PBMCs.

Sorted unstimulated T cells and proliferating T cells recovered from mixed lymphocyte reactions underwent TCRbeta CDR3 sequencing. Fresh whole blood from ten HLA-typed healthy donors was used as the source from which PBMCs were isolated. Unstimulated CD4+ regulatory T cells were FACS-sorted to map the origin of alloreactive clones. Including cysteine and phenylalanine, the CDR3 has 16 amino acids. Only the CDR3 DNA is retained, 48 bases long and in frame from the first base. CDR1 and CDR2, per the germline V gene (reference sequence), are LNHDA and SQIVND. For this chain, trimming is 7 bases at the V end and 2 bases at the J end, and the number of junction bases without a gene match is 10. As concerns this clone: The antigen this receptor binds is unknown. Qualities for individual bases were not recorded, and no much larger clone is one base off.

Receptor amplification or capture employed the immunoSEQ multiplex PCR assay. Each sample had some 94,000 TCR templates assayed by the deep sequencing platform. Genomic DNA extracted from sorted T cells was the material used for TCRbeta CDR3 sequencing. The paper's data handling went like this. The R programming language was used for the clonal analysis of the TCRbeta CDR3 data. Comparing unstimulated samples against CFSE-low samples taken after the reaction was how alloreactive CD4+ and CD8+ clones were defined. Regulatory or non-regulatory origin was assigned to alloreactive CD4+ clones by matching of sequences to sorted unstimulated Treg and non-Treg repertoires. TCRdb retrieved this table from immuneACCESS and kept in-frame rearrangements only. Not all clones are present; in checked studies, unresolved V genes account for under half, and no reason is known for the remainder. V and J calls and clone size follow that table, whereas D and trimming were derived from the DNA. Here the sample has more than 95,000 clones; nearly 95% occur a single time. The ten biggest clones cover approximately 0.58% of the sample.

Overall study outcomes, separate from this receptor: Among mappable alloreactive CD4+ clones, the Treg-derived fraction averaged nearly 70% with siplizumab versus approximately 27% in control reactions. Siplizumab significantly lowered the cumulative frequency of alloreactive sequences that could be traced to unstimulated CD4+ memory T cells. Whether proliferating Tregs from siplizumab cultures actually had suppressive function was not functionally confirmed. About 75-95% of proliferating CD4+ or CD8+ clones could not be given a naive or memory phenotype. Unstimulated naive T cells appeared to be more diverse than memory T cells, and naive cells seemed to make a substantial contribution to the alloresponse. Sequences below about 10^-5 frequency were poorly captured, so only a minor fraction of alloreactive clones could be mapped to unstimulated subsets.

The clonotype originates from a human donor in good health. The sample comprised Tregs sorted from blood. Here the chain combines TRBV19 and TRBJ1-5, with 8 junctional bases fitting TRBD1. The nucleotide sequence reads as follows: TGTGCCAGTAACCCCGGGACAGGTATCCGCAATCAGCCCCAGCATTTT. This codes for CASNPGTGIRNQPQHF.